This T cell receptor (beta chain) was obtained from a study of cytomegalovirus exposure and HLA in healthy donors (dated by TCRdb to 2016 to 2017). In terms of the full investigation: An earlier analysis of some 550 of the donors reported approximately 270 Gb of sequence data and some 120 million unique TCR beta sequences from 150 million to 200 million T cells. An early release that covered around 590 HLA-typed donors contained approximately 300 gigabases of sequencing data and roughly 84 million unique TCR sequences. Of the approximately 370 genotyped donors, roughly 76% were placed in the genetic ancestry cluster associated with self-reported Caucasian donors. The study was designed to test whether signatures of past pathogen exposure could be identified by cataloging public T cell receptors. Using immunosequencing, the study profiled T cell repertoires from some 670 subjects and related those repertoires to cytomegalovirus serostatus. Along with the approximately 620-subject first cohort, a separate validation cohort of 120 different subjects was used. The study combined high-throughput TCR immunosequencing, statistical association of individual TCRs with disease status, and machine learning to predict cytomegalovirus infection status. In a later analysis, previously published TCR beta repertoires from 670 or so donors were re-analyzed and high-resolution HLA genotyping was added so that TCR occurrence patterns could be studied. Rather than using new phenotypic data, the later analysis identified candidate immune exposures from TCR beta sequences and from how often those sequences occurred across donors. To decide whether each TCR beta V gene segment behaved as functional or pseudogenic, an earlier analysis of some 600 of the donors relied on high-throughput TCR beta sequencing. Donor age, sex, ethnicity and CMV serostatus were compiled together with the repertoire data. In a later genetic analysis, genome-wide SNP genotypes for about 65% of the 666 donors were used, and that subset was treated as a discovery cohort. Every discovery cohort repertoire had been produced on one sequencing platform. HLA typing covered class I and class II loci at four-digit resolution. Typing coverage varied by locus: roughly 629-630 donors for A, B, C, DRB1 and DQB1; approximately 560 for DQA1; about 590 for DPA1; roughly 450 for DPB1. About 5 DR-DQ haplotypes were handled as single units for association and clustering, since linkage in the cohort was strong. Among about 400 genotyped donors of the cohort, an average of roughly 230,000 unique TCR beta nucleotide sequences was sequenced per donor, of which about 18% were non-productive. Broad study findings and their caveats: A further reported finding was that TCR beta sequences accurately predicted the HLA-A and HLA-B alleles for most subjects in the first cohort. Correlated functional status among segregating V segments might be attributable to linkage disequilibrium, but an unknown experimental factor could not be ruled out. The cohort was sequenced for TCR beta chains only, and without alpha or paired-chain data the features that could be detected were limited. A later analysis found that TCR association rates varied across HLA loci, with DRB1 alleles showing the most associated TCRs and HLA-C alleles the fewest. Three of the identified cytomegalovirus-associated TCR beta chains were confirmed in vitro to be specific for cytomegalovirus antigens. Assigning TCR associations to individual alleles was difficult when HLA alleles, especially DR and DQ, strongly co-occurred. Compared with equally common non-associated chains, HLA-associated TCR beta chains in a later analysis were more clonally expanded and had lower generation probabilities. Because counts were too low, 15 to 20 rarely observed V segments, including chromosome 9 orphons, were excluded from the earlier analysis of 587 of the donors. V-gene and J-gene trimming of TCR beta chains was associated with a missense DCLRE1C variant in a later genetic analysis, and the association was replicated in an independent cohort. Roughly uniform sequencing depth across donors was assumed in presence/absence analyses, although this assumption may not hold. For the cohort, immune exposure information was limited to CMV serostatus. A cluster of highly shared sequence variants was judged likely to represent a technical artifact of the sequencing pipeline. Several of the top co-occurrence clusters appeared to be linked to parvovirus B19, influenza, CMV and Epstein-Barr virus, according to a later analysis. The authors suggested that the approach could potentially be extended to other disease states and immunological phenotypes. Because HLA typing was missing for some donors at each locus, association tests included only the typed subset. The classifier was reported to diagnose cytomegalovirus status with high specificity and sensitivity in both the original and validation cohorts. Across donors, most TCR sequences were observed very rarely, whereas some public TCRs were present in many individuals. Most CMV-associated TCR beta chains appeared to be HLA-restricted in a later analysis, and the HLA associations seemed to be driven largely by CMV exposure. Because the 87-base-pair reads could not distinguish some IMGT-functional V segments, including TRBV6-2 and TRBV6-3, those segments were excluded. In an earlier analysis of about 600 of the donors, most TCR beta V segments appeared in productive rearrangements about 87% or about 30% of the time, broadly matching IMGT annotations. A later genetic analysis reported fewer N-insertions in productive TCRs among donors in an Asian-associated ancestry cluster than the roughly 700-donor mean. The study listed 150 to 200 TCR beta chains as associated with cytomegalovirus. At a false discovery rate of 0.05, a later analysis linked roughly 17,000 TCR beta sequences to specific HLA alleles.

To prepare the library, the immunoSEQ multiplex PCR assay was applied. The multiplex PCR relied on a mix of 60 forward primers for TCR Vbeta segments and 13 reverse primers for TCR Jbeta segments. A multiplex PCR assay on genomic DNA amplified the CDR3 region of rearranged TCR beta genes. On the Illumina HiSeq System, the amplified TCR beta libraries were sequenced as 87-base-pair reads. From the authors' description of their analysis: A later analysis counted about 80 million unique TCR beta chains across the 650 to 800 repertoires, and around 9.9 million of these chains were shared by at least two donors. To remove PCR and sequencing errors, raw reads were error-corrected and collapsed into unique sequences using a nearest-neighbor algorithm that merged closely related sequences. V, D and J gene segments were assigned by aligning CDR3 sequences to IMGT reference sequences. For a sequence to be retained, a match of at least six nucleotides to both a V gene segment and a J gene segment was required. A rearrangement counted as productive if the CDR3 had no stop codons and remained in frame with V and J, and every other rearrangement counted as non-productive. Following IMGT convention, CDR3 was defined as the stretch from the second conserved V-encoded cysteine to the conserved J-encoded phenylalanine. In an earlier analysis of some 550 of the donors, sequences lacking an unambiguous match to a single V gene segment were excluded. An earlier analysis of approximately 590 of the donors called V segments functional above 56.7% productive rearrangements and segregating when the between-donor standard deviation exceeded 5%. To diagnose cytomegalovirus status from the catalog of TCR beta chain sequences, a statistical classification framework was built. In a later analysis, V and J genes were assigned by comparing TCR nucleotide sequences against IMGT/GENE-DB human TR gene sequences. A later analysis assigned CDR3 sequences and most-parsimonious VDJ recombination scenarios with the TCRdist pipeline. In a later analysis, every TCR beta chain was defined by the combination of its CDR3 amino acid sequence and its V-gene family, and reads without a unique V-gene family were dropped. A later analysis removed 592 highly shared, low-generation-probability nucleotide sequences to deal with suspected cross-contamination and a sequencing artifact. A later analysis calculated a clonal expansion index for each public chain from normalized within-repertoire ranks of inferred template counts. A later analysis computed generation probabilities with a VDJ recombination model fitted to out-of-frame rearrangements, and checked the results against IGoR. Hypergeometric tests were used in a later analysis to score TCR-TCR, TCR-HLA and TCR-CMV co-occurrence, with a repertoire-size bias correction applied to the TCR pairs. To estimate false discovery rates, a later analysis permuted the HLA or CMV assignments 20 times. In a later analysis, co-occurring TCRs were grouped with DBSCAN, and TCRdist sequence similarity was added when clustering was performed within HLA-allele-positive subsets. Co-occurrence clustering excluded repertoires with fewer than 30,000 or more than 120,000 public chains, plus five with anomalous nucleotide sharing. Sourced from immuneACCESS, this table was stored by TCRdb with only in-frame sequences that have V and J called. A share of the clones is absent; for the studies checked, an unresolved V gene accounts for under half, and the remainder has no known explanation. V, J and clone size were drawn from that table, and D and trimming were deduced from the DNA. The sample records around 78,000 clones, around 70% of which are singletons. The leading ten clones occupy more than 9.5% of the sample.

The table lists this clone with a few counts. The specificity of this receptor is unknown. No per-base quality is available; no much larger clone lies one base away. The cohort was made up of 666 healthy bone marrow donors. Cohort members were all nominally healthy when sampled, although unrecorded immune exposures were likely present. The donor tested CMV seropositive, placing the donor among the approximately 290 seropositive members of the cohort. Every donor gave a peripheral blood sample, and the peripheral blood mononuclear cells from that sample were used for TCR beta sequencing. Genomic DNA was extracted from the blood cell samples with the Qiagen DNeasy Blood Extraction Kit. CDR1 and CDR2, looked up from the germline V gene (reference sequence), are SGHNT and YYREEE. The V end loses 0 bases and the J end loses 7 bases, and a stretch of 10 bases separates them. Its CDR3 holds 14 amino acids, cysteine through phenylalanine. Only CDR3 DNA remains: 42 bases, in frame from the first base.

The material sequenced was PBMCs. The sequence joins TRBV5-4 to TRBJ1-4, with TRBD1 tentatively as D gene (5 bases match). The TCR originated in a middle-aged woman in good health and CMV-seropositive. CDR3 protein: CASSLGGLSEKLFF. The DNA is as follows: TGTGCCAGCAGCTTGGGGGGCCTGAGTGAAAAACTGTTTTTT.